The clone carrying this T cell receptor (delta chain) has just a few counts. What it binds is not known. The data derive from a study of Vδ1+ human thymocytes. Study conclusions and caveats: Highly polyclonal TRG and TRD repertoires with Gaussian CDR3 length distributions appeared in thymus. TRG sequences recurred across donors, whereas TRD sequences stayed essentially private.

The template was reverse-transcribed extracted RNA. Pooled V-gene forward primers with one constant-region reverse primer generated the CDR3 amplicons by multiplex PCR. TCRdb re-called the multiplex PCR reads with CATT. The sample records approximately 25,000 delta-chain clones, about 7% being singletons. The V and J ends lost 3 bases and 5 bases respectively, with 13 bases between them. Germline values: CDR1 TSWWSYY, CDR2 QGS. The CDR3 is made up of 15 amino acids. Sequencing was carried out using Vdelta1+ gamma-delta thymocytes from the thymus. Documented subset: FACS-sorted CD3+ TCRalphabeta- TCRVdelta1+ TCRVdelta2- thymocytes. This chain joins TRDV1 and TRDJ2; possibly TRDD2 for D (5 bases). The clonotype originates from a girl younger than two who had congenital heart surgery. CDR3: CALGELFPLTAQLFF. Here the CDR3 DNA reads TGTGCTCTTGGGGAGCTTTTTCCTCTTACAGCACAACTCTTCTTT.